The source of this TCR beta chain is a study of T cell repertoires in cytomegalovirus infection (dated by TCRdb to the late 2010s). In terms of the full investigation: Donor HLA type was relevant to the analysis, as public TCR beta signatures indicated carriage of CMV infection together with the matching HLA type. General conclusions and limits of the study: In both this cohort and an independent roughly 350-donor cohort, the cumulative frequency of public TCR beta family members distinguished carriers of CMV infection plus the relevant HLA type. The ex vivo response was dominated by HLA-C-restricted CMV-specific TCR beta clonotypes, which also provided the single most frequent clonotype in two of eight donors.

The data were produced on an Illumina HiSeq 1500. TCRdb reprocessing: public reads trimmed at Q25 with fastp, clones called with MiXCR, in-frame beta chains kept. Rows merge per CDR3 protein into single entries with the most common DNA and genes. Present in this sample are hundreds of thousands of distinct CDR3 sequences, about 40% of which were seen just once. The ten largest account for around 2.6% of the sample. The junction carries 20 bases between V and J, which are trimmed by 4 bases and 6 bases respectively. The germline V gene (reference sequence) gives CDR1 as SGHKS and CDR2 as YYEKEE. The CDR3 goes from the cysteine to the phenylalanine over 17 residues. The entry retains the CDR3 DNA only, 51 bases that are in frame from base 1. On this clonotype: Its antigen has not been determined. Within one base of it there is no much larger clone, and no base qualities were kept.

The V and J segments used are TRBV5-5 and TRBJ1-6, with an unclear D gene assignment. The sample was PBMCs. This clonotype was obtained from a human donor in good health (CMV status not recorded). Some clones in this sample may be carry-over from other donors' samples. The DNA sequence is given as TGTGCCAGCAGCACTACCAACAACTACCGGCTTAATTCACCCCTCCACTTT. Its product reads: CASSTTNNYRLNSPLHF.